Below are 27 T cell receptor beta chains sequenced from a single sample in a study of T cell responses to AZD1222 COVID-19 vaccine. Sequenced by immunoSEQ multiplex PCR; TCRdb stores in-frame clones only, minus some. The sample contains some 150,000 clones, 65% to 90% of which appear only once. Sequencing was performed on peripheral blood, taken 28 days after the second dose of the MenACWY control vaccine. These receptors came from an adult who received the MenACWY meningococcal vaccine as a control.

This clone was observed a single time. The V gene is TRBV7-8, the J gene TRBJ2-1; tentatively, D is TRBD2 (6 bases). The CDR3 loop spans 12 amino acids. V was pared by 6 bases and J by 6 bases, with 9 bases between. Germline V gives CDR1 SGHVS, CDR2 FQNEAQ. The CDR3 sequence is CASRGDSNEQFF. DNA for the CDR3: TGTGCCAGCAGAGGGGACTCCAATGAGCAGTTCTTC.

The chain's CDR3 is CASSQFPGINSPLHF. CDR3 in DNA: TGTGCCAGCAGCCAGTTTCCAGGGATAAATTCACCCCTCCACTTT. The chain employs TRBV9 and TRBJ1-6, with D possibly matching TRBD1 (5 bases). The CDR3 runs to 15 residues. CDR1 SGDLS and CDR2 YYNGEE come from the germline V gene. Trimming shortened V by 4 bases and J by 7 bases, and 15 bases separated the two germline ends.

The chain carries TRBV11-3 and TRBJ2-2; no definite D call. The germline gives CDR1 SGHNT, CDR2 YENEEA. This CDR3 spans 14 amino acids. Trimming stripped 0 bases from V and 7 bases from J, with 9 bases between. CDR3 residues: CASSLESVIGELFF. The DNA of the CDR3 is TGTGCCAGCAGCTTAGAATCGGTTATCGGGGAGCTGTTTTTT.

The chain joins TRBV19 to TRBJ2-1; D gene uncertain. The CDR3 spans 12 residues. In germline, CDR1 is LNHDA, CDR2 SQIVND (reference sequence). V lost 4 bases, J lost 12 bases, and 13 bases lay in between. The CDR3 reads CASSNWAHGQFF. The CDR3 bases are TGTGCCAGTAGTAACTGGGCCCATGGGCAGTTCTTC.

The chain uses TRBV6-5 and TRBJ1-5; D gene uncertain. Trimming removed 5 bases at V and 9 bases at J, with 11 bases between. The germline V gene has CDR1 MNHEY and CDR2 SVGAGI. This CDR3 is 12 amino acids long. The DNA of the CDR3 is TGTGCCAGCAGTCAGCAGGTGGGGCCCCAGCATTTT. Translated, it gives CASSQQVGPQHF.

The chain couples TRBV3-1 (or the pseudogene TRBV3-2) to TRBJ2-5; 7 bases map to TRBD2. This CDR3 is built from 17 residues. V gave up 4 bases and J gave up 0 bases; unmatched junction bases: 11. CDR1 is LGHDT, CDR2 YNNKEL, per germline (reference sequence). The CDR3 bases are TGTGCCAGCAGCCTGTTTGTAGCGGGCGATTACCAAGAGACCCAGTACTTC. Amino acids: CASSLFVAGDYQETQYF.

The rearrangement joins TRBV19 to TRBJ1-2, with 7 bases that match TRBD1. V shed 5 bases, J shed 4 bases, and the junction held 13 bases outside the gene matches. In germline, CDR1 is LNHDA, CDR2 SQIVND (reference sequence). The CDR3 runs to 16 residues. CDR3 in DNA: TGTGCCAGTAGTCCACCTCAATCGACAGGGATCTATGGCTACACCTTC. Protein product: CASSPPQSTGIYGYTF.

This chain connects TRBV24-1 to TRBJ2-1, with 7 bases lining up with TRBD1. This CDR3 region has 13 residues. Germline-derived CDR1 and CDR2 are KGHDR and SFDVKD. V trimming: 4 bases; J trimming: 10 bases; junction bases outside the gene matches: 6. The CDR3 bases are TGTGCCACCAGTGACTCGAACAGGGGAGAGCAGTTCTTC. This translates into CATSDSNRGEQFF.

V and J are TRBV7-9 and TRBJ2-2; D not resolved. V lost 5 bases and J 6 bases, leaving 10 bases between the germline ends. CDR3 length: 13 amino acids. Per the germline V gene, CDR1 is SEHNR and CDR2 is FQNEAQ (reference sequence). The CDR3 spells CASSPSPAGELFF. Written as DNA, the CDR3 is TGTGCCAGCAGCCCATCACCTGCCGGGGAGCTGTTTTTT.

The V and J genes are TRBV27 and TRBJ1-2, with D possibly being TRBD1 (5 bases). Germline V gene lookup returns CDR1 MNHEY and CDR2 SMNVEV (reference sequence). Trimming cost V 0 bases and J 5 bases, with 7 bases left between them. There are 13 residues in the CDR3. CDR3 loop: CASSLSGDYGYTF. DNA of the CDR3: TGTGCCAGCAGTTTATCGGGGGATTATGGCTACACCTTC.

V and J are TRBV5-1 and TRBJ2-5; D possibly uses TRBD1 or TRBD2 (5 bases each). Germline assignment: CDR1 SGHRS and CDR2 YFSETQ. This CDR3 region has 15 residues. V dropped 4 bases and J dropped 4 bases, with 17 bases sitting between them. The CDR3 sequence: CASSDQLGVRETQYF. CDR3 coding DNA: TGCGCCAGCAGCGATCAATTGGGGGTCCGAGAGACCCAGTACTTC.

The gene calls are TRBV2 and TRBJ1-2; TRBD1 aligns across 11 bases. Germline V gene sequence: CDR1 SNHLY, CDR2 FYNNEI. Losses at the gene ends were 9 bases for V and 5 bases for J; bases not matched to a gene: 5. This CDR3 is built from 13 residues. The CDR3 region has the DNA TGTGCCAGTTGGGACAGGGGGGAGTATGGCTACACCTTC. It is translated as CASWDRGEYGYTF. The full variable domain, in which reference TRBV2 and TRBJ1-2 provide the parts outside the CDR3, is EPEVTQTPSHQVTQMGQEVILRCVPISNHLYFYWYRQILGQKVEFLVSFYNNEISEKSEIFDDQFSVERPDGSNFTLKIRSTKLEDSAMYFCASWDRGEYGYTFGSGTRLTVV.

V is TRBV5-4 and J is TRBJ2-1; 14 bases map to TRBD2. This CDR3 is built from 15 residues. V was clipped by 4 bases and J by 9 bases; unmatched bases: 6. CDR1 and CDR2 (germline): SGHNT, YYREEE (reference sequence). The CDR3 nucleotides read TGTGCCAGCAGCCTCCGACTAGCGGGGGGGGGTGAGCAGTTCTTC. Translating it yields CASSLRLAGGGEQFF.

V usage is TRBV2 and J usage is TRBJ2-7; D is unclear. Trimming stripped 1 base from V and 5 bases from J, with 12 bases between. Germline assignment: CDR1 SNHLY and CDR2 FYNNEI. The CDR3 is 14 amino acids. Here the CDR3 reads CASSEVVPANEQYF. The CDR3 nucleotides are TGTGCCAGCAGTGAAGTGGTGCCCGCCAACGAGCAGTACTTC.

The V and J genes are TRBV12-3 or TRBV12-4 and TRBJ1-2; 10 bases map to TRBD1. This CDR3 comprises 13 residues. V trimming: 4 bases; J trimming: 6 bases; junction bases outside the gene matches: 2. The CDR3 coding sequence is TGTGCCAGCAGTTCGGACAGGGGGAATGGCTACACCTTC. This sequence encodes CASSSDRGNGYTF.

The V gene is TRBV11-2, the J gene TRBJ2-2, with D unresolved. This CDR3 is 15 amino acids long. CDR1 is SGHAT and CDR2 is FQNNGV in the germline V gene. The germline V and J ends were trimmed by 1 base and 5 bases, with 11 bases remaining between them. CDR3 residues: CASSLAQLPTGELFF. CDR3 coding DNA: TGTGCCAGCAGCTTAGCTCAGCTCCCGACCGGGGAGCTGTTTTTT.

The chain uses TRBV11-3 and TRBJ1-1; D is possibly TRBD1 (6 bases). The CDR3 has 14 residues. V gave up 0 bases and J gave up 4 bases, with 9 bases separating them. Looked up from germline, CDR1 is SGHNT and CDR2 is YENEEA. Written as DNA, the CDR3 is TGTGCCAGCAGCTTAGACAGGGGAGGCACTGAAGCTTTCTTT. Amino acid sequence: CASSLDRGGTEAFF.

This clone was seen once. Here the CDR3 reads CASSHLQASGQPQHF. CDR3 sequence (DNA): TGTGCCAGCAGCCACTTACAAGCGAGTGGACAGCCCCAGCATTTT. The chain employs TRBV4-2 and TRBJ1-5; no clear D gene. V dropped 3 bases and J dropped 7 bases, with 16 bases sitting between them. This CDR3 is built from 15 residues. Per the germline V gene, CDR1 is LGHNA and CDR2 is YNFKEQ.

CDR3 coding DNA: TGTGCCAGCAGCTTACAGAGCTCTGGAAACACCATATATTTT. Its translation: CASSLQSSGNTIYF. The chain carries TRBV7-9 and TRBJ1-3, with unresolved D. Germline V CDR1 and CDR2: SEHNR, FQNEAQ (reference sequence). Trimming removed 2 bases from V and 0 bases from J, with 5 bases in between. The CDR3 has 14 amino acids. The variable domain in full, completed from reference TRBV7-9 and TRBJ1-3, reads DTGVSQNPRHKITKRGQNVTFRCDPISEHNRLYWYRQTLGQGPEFLTYFQNEAQLEKSRLLSDRFSAERPKGSFSTLEIQRTEQGDSAMYLCASSLQSSGNTIYFGEGSWLTVV.

The count of this clone is one. The rearrangement joins TRBV5-6 to TRBJ2-1, with 10 bases matching TRBD2. CDR1 and CDR2 (germline): SGHDT, YYEEEE. V gave up 2 bases and J gave up 8 bases; unmatched junction bases: 10. The CDR3 length is 16 residues. Here the CDR3 reads CASSLGLAGEGDEQFF. The CDR3 DNA reads as TGTGCCAGCAGCTTAGGTCTAGCGGGGGAAGGGGATGAGCAGTTCTTC.

V and J are TRBV27 and TRBJ1-4, with a possible D match to TRBD1 (5 bases). Germline V gene data show CDR1 as MNHEY and CDR2 as SMNVEV (reference sequence). The V and J ends lost 5 bases and 10 bases respectively, with 20 bases between them. The CDR3 is 15 amino acids. The CDR3 DNA sequence: TGTGCCAGCAGTCCACGGGGCCCTGGCCAGGGAAAACTGTTTTTT. Translation gives CASSPRGPGQGKLFF. Based on the CDR3 plus reference TRBV27 and TRBJ1-4, the full variable domain is EAQVTQNPRYLITVTGKKLTVTCSQNMNHEYMSWYRQDPGLGLRQIYYSMNVEVTDKGDVPEGYKVSRKEKRNFPLILESPSPNQTSLYFCASSPRGPGQGKLFFGSGTQLSVL.

The rearrangement links TRBV3-1 (or the pseudogene TRBV3-2) to TRBJ1-1; D may be TRBD1 (5 bases). Trimming stripped 4 bases from V and 6 bases from J, with 15 bases between. The CDR3 is made up of 14 amino acids. Per germline, CDR1 LGHDT and CDR2 YNNKEL (reference sequence). Here the CDR3 DNA reads TGTGCCAGCAGCCCCAGGTTAAGGGGACCTGAAGCTTTCTTT. It is translated as CASSPRLRGPEAFF.

This chain links TRBV5-8 with TRBJ2-2; TRBD2 matches at 11 bases. Germline CDR1 is SGHTS and CDR2 is YDEGEE. The CDR3 is 16 amino acids. The trim removed 4 bases at V and 4 bases at J, leaving 6 bases unmatched. CDR3 sequence reads: CASSARLAGSTGELFF. As DNA, the CDR3 is TGTGCCAGCAGCGCAAGACTAGCGGGGTCCACCGGGGAGCTGTTTTTT.

The rearrangement links TRBV6-6 to TRBJ2-1; D uncertain. CDR3 length: 13 amino acids. The germline CDR1 and CDR2 sequences are MNHNY and SVGAGI (reference sequence). V was trimmed by 2 bases and J by 7 bases, leaving 9 bases between them. CDR3 coding DNA: TGTGCCAGCAGTTACCGGCCGTCGAATGAGCAGTTCTTC. Translated: CASSYRPSNEQFF.

The chain links TRBV15 to TRBJ2-7; D is perhaps TRBD2 (6 bases). The V gene lost 0 bases and the J gene lost 3 bases, with 12 bases spanning the gap. Germline-derived CDR1 and CDR2 are LNHNV and YYDKDF (reference sequence). The CDR3 contains 15 residues. The CDR3 bases are TGTGCCACCAGCAGAGAACCAGCGGGTAGCTACGAGCAGTACTTC. It encodes CATSREPAGSYEQYF.

The chain carries TRBV4-2 and TRBJ2-3; TRBD2 matches at 7 bases. The CDR3 runs 17 residues. CDR1 is LGHNA, CDR2 YNFKEQ, per germline. The ends lost 0 bases at V and 4 bases at J; junction bases unmatched: 10. CDR3 nucleotides: TGTGCCAGCAGCCAAGAAACACCCCACCGGGGGGCAGATACGCAGTATTTT. Translation gives CASSQETPHRGADTQYF.

The chain joins TRBV24-1 to TRBJ2-1; 8 positions match TRBD1. Germline V gene sequence: CDR1 KGHDR, CDR2 SFDVKD. V was clipped by 3 bases and J by 4 bases; unmatched bases: 10. CDR3 length equals 17 residues. CDR3 protein: CATSDRTGTGYYNEQFF. The CDR3 coding sequence is TGTGCCACCAGTGATCGGACCGGGACAGGCTATTACAATGAGCAGTTCTTC.